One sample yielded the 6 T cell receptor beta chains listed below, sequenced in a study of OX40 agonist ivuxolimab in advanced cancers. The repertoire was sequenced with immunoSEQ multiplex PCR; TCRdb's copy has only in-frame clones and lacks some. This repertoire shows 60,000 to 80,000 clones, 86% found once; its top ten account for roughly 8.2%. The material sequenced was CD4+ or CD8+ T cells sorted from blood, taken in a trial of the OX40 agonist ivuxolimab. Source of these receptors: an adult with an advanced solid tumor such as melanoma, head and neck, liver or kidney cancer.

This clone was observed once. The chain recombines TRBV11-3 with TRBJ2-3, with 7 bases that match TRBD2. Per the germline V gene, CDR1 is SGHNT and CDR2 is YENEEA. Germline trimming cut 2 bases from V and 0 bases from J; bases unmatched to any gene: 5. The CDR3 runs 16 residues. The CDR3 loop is CASSLKRGSSTDTQYF. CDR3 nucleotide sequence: TGTGCCAGCAGCTTAAAGCGGGGTTCTAGCACAGATACGCAGTATTTT. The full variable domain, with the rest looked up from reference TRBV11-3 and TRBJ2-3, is EAGVVQSPRYKIIEKKQPVAFWCNPISGHNTLYWYLQNLGQGPELLIRYENEEAVDDSQLPKDRFSAERLKGVDSTLKIQPAELGDSAVYLCASSLKRGSSTDTQYFGPGTRLTVL.

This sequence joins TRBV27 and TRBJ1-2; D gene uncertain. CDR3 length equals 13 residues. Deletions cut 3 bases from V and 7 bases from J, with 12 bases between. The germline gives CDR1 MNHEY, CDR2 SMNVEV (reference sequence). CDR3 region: CASSLVGFGGYTF. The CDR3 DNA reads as TGTGCCAGCAGTTTGGTGGGGTTTGGTGGCTACACCTTC.

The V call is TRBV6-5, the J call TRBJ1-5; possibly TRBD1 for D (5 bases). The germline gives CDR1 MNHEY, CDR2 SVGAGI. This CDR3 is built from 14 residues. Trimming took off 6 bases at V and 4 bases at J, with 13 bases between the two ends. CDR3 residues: CASSPGTANQPQHF. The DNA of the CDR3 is TGTGCCAGCAGCCCTGGGACCGCAAATCAGCCCCAGCATTTT.

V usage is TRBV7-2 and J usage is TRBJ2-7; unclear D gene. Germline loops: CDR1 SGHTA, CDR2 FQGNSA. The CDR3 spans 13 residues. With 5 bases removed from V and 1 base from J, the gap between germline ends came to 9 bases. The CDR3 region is CASSPVVSYEQYF. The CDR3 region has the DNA TGTGCCAGCAGCCCTGTAGTATCCTACGAGCAGTACTTC.

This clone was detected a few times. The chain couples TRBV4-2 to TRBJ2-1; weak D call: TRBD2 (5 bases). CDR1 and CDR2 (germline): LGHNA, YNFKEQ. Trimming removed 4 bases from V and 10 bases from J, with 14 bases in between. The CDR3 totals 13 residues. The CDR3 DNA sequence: TGTGCCAGCAGCCCTGTAGCGACGGGGGAGCAGTTCTTC. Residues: CASSPVATGEQFF.

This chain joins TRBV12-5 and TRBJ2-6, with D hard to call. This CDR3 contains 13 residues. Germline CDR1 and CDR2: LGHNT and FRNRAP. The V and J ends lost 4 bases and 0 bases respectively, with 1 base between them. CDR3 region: CASGSSGANVLTF. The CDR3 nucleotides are TGTGCTAGTGGTTCCTCTGGGGCCAACGTCCTGACTTTC.